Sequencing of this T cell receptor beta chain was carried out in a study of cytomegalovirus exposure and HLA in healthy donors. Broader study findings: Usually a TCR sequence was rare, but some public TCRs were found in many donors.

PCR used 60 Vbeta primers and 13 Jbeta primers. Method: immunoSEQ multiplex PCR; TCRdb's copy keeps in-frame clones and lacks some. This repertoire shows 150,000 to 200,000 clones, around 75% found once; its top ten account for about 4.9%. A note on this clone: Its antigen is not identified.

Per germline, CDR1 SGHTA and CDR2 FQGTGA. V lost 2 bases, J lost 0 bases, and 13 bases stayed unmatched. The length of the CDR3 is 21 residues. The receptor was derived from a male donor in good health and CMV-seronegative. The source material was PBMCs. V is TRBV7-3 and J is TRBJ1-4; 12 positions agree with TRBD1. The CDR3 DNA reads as TGTGCCAGCAGCTTATCAGTCTGGGACAGGGGGCGGTCTGCAACTAATGAAAAACTGTTTTTT. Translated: CASSLSVWDRGRSATNEKLFF.